The 21 T cell receptor beta chains below were found in one sample sequenced in a study of human T cells and chemical hapten exposure. Described time point: patch test 2, 6 weeks after DPC sensitization. Documented treatment: therapeutic diphenylcyclopropenone sensitization with weekly scalp DPC. TCRdb used MiXCR to reprocess the RACE reads, holding one entry per CDR3 protein. This table has about 96,000 distinct CDR3 sequences, 9% to 9.5% appearing once. This specimen consisted of whole blood, obtained in connection with sensitization to the hapten diphenylcyclopropenone (DPC). The origin of the receptors is a woman in her forties with alopecia areata. Some clones in this sample may be carry-over from other donors' samples.

This clonotype came up many times. The chain couples TRBV11-2 to TRBJ1-1, with 9 bases aligning to TRBD1. Germline loops: CDR1 SGHAT, CDR2 FQNNGV. Trimming removed 1 base from V and 4 bases from J; junction bases left unmatched: 4. This CDR3 has 15 residues. CDR3 sequence reads: CASSLATGGGTEAFF. CDR3 DNA sequence: TGTGCCAGCAGCTTAGCCACAGGGGGCGGCACTGAAGCTTTCTTT.

This clonotype has at least ten counts. The rearrangement joins TRBV12-3 or TRBV12-4 to TRBJ1-4; no definite D call. This CDR3 spans 14 amino acids. Trimming took 2 bases from V and 5 from J, leaving 9 bases between them. The CDR3 region has the DNA TGTGCCAGCAGTTTAAGGAACGCGAATGAAAAACTGTTTTTT. Protein product: CASSLRNANEKLFF.

In its sample, this clonotype was seen many times. V is TRBV6-2 or TRBV6-3 and J is TRBJ1-5, with no clear D. The length of the CDR3 is 11 residues. Germline CDR1 is MNHEY and CDR2 is SVGEGT. Deletions cut 6 bases from V and 11 bases from J, with 11 bases between. CDR3 residues: CASSSPLAQHF. The CDR3 DNA reads as TGTGCCAGCAGCTCCCCTCTGGCCCAGCATTTT.

J is TRBJ2-1 and V is TRBV24-1; D possibly corresponds to TRBD1 (5 bases). This CDR3 contains 14 residues. Germline values: CDR1 KGHDR, CDR2 SFDVKD. V gave up 0 bases and J gave up 10 bases, with 12 bases separating them. In DNA, the CDR3 is TGTGCCACCAGTGATTTGATGCAGGGCAACGAGCAGTTCTTC. It is translated as CATSDLMQGNEQFF.

This clonotype was observed at least ten times. V gene TRBV5-5 combines with J gene TRBJ2-2; D is undetermined. The CDR3 is 14 amino acids. Trimming stripped 4 bases from V and 4 bases from J, with 11 bases between. CDR1 is SGHKS, CDR2 YYEKEE, per germline (reference sequence). The CDR3 spells CASSPLRPTGELFF. The CDR3 DNA reads as TGTGCCAGCAGCCCCCTACGGCCCACCGGGGAGCTGTTTTTT.

The gene calls are TRBV27 and TRBJ2-3; 12 bases agree with TRBD2. CDR1 and CDR2 (germline): MNHEY, SMNVEV (reference sequence). The CDR3 totals 20 residues. Trimming took 6 bases from V and 5 from J; bases not matched to a gene: 21. CDR3 nucleotides: TGTGCCAGCAGGCCACGGGGGGTCGGGACTAGCGGGCCCAATGTAGATACGCAGTATTTT. Its protein is CASRPRGVGTSGPNVDTQYF.

This clonotype was counted many times. This chain's CDR3 is CSAPPGGGREKLFF. The DNA for the CDR3 is TGCAGTGCCCCGCCGGGGGGCGGGAGGGAAAAACTGTTTTTT. This sequence joins TRBV20-1 and TRBJ1-4; D may be TRBD1 (6 bases). V shed 6 bases and J shed 8 bases, with 19 bases lying between them. The CDR3 length is 14 residues. The germline gives CDR1 DFQATT, CDR2 SNEGSKA (reference sequence).

This clonotype occurred many times. The chain uses TRBV28 and TRBJ2-4, with D perhaps TRBD2 (5 bases). The germline V gene encodes CDR1 MDHEN and CDR2 SYDVKM. The CDR3 contains 15 residues. V was shortened by 6 bases and J by 0 bases, with 12 bases between the two germline ends. The CDR3 bases are TGTGCCAGCAGCATGGACTGGCTAGCCAAAAACATTCAGTACTTC. This sequence encodes CASSMDWLAKNIQYF.

This clonotype came up a few times. This chain connects TRBV3-1 to TRBJ2-2; 11 nucleotides line up with TRBD2. This CDR3 region has 16 residues. V was pared by 5 bases and J by 0 bases, with 2 bases of the junction left unmatched. Germline V lookup: CDR1 LGHDT, CDR2 YNNKEL (reference sequence). CDR3 sequence (DNA): TGTGCCAGCAGCAGACTAGCGGGATCGAACACCGGGGAGCTGTTTTTT. Protein product: CASSRLAGSNTGELFF.

This clonotype was seen ten or more times. The junction does not match germline at one end; this may be a read error. The chain uses TRBV4-3 and TRBJ1-4; D uncertain. Germline CDR1 reads LGHNA; CDR2 reads YSLEER. The CDR3 consists of 16 residues. For the CDR3, the DNA is TGCGCCAGCAGCCAACAAAGAGGCCCAACTAATGAAAACCTGTTTTTT. It yields the protein CASSQQRGPTNENLFF.

This clonotype was recorded many times. V usage is TRBV20-1 and J usage is TRBJ2-3; TRBD1 matches at 11 bases. In germline, CDR1 is DFQATT, CDR2 SNEGSKA (reference sequence). CDR3 length: 17 residues. Unmatched junction bases numbered 12, after V lost 3 bases and J lost 4 bases. CDR3 sequence reads: CSASHSQGTGGSDTQYF. The CDR3 nucleotides read TGCAGTGCTAGCCATAGTCAAGGGACAGGGGGGTCAGATACGCAGTATTTT.

Only a few counts were recorded for this clonotype. This rearrangement joins TRBV7-2 to TRBJ2-5; 7 nucleotides align to TRBD1. Per the germline V gene, CDR1 is SGHTA and CDR2 is FQGNSA. This CDR3 has 15 residues. Unmatched junction bases numbered 4, after V lost 3 bases and J lost 0 bases. CDR3 loop: CASSFSGTDQETQYF. CDR3 in DNA: TGTGCCAGCAGCTTTTCCGGGACAGACCAAGAGACCCAGTACTTC.

Ten or more counts support this clonotype. CDR3 sequence: CASSSGPRTGELFF. CDR3 bases: TGTGCCAGCAGCTCAGGACCGCGCACCGGGGAGCTGTTTTTT. The gene calls are TRBV7-8 and TRBJ2-2; D is unresolved. Germline-derived CDR1 and CDR2 are SGHVS and FQNEAQ. The CDR3 extends over 14 amino acids. V was clipped by 4 bases and J by 4 bases, with 10 bases between them.

This clonotype was counted between two and nine times. V and J are TRBV6-2 or TRBV6-3 and TRBJ2-5; D ambiguous. The CDR3 has 15 amino acids. Germline V gene data show CDR1 as MNHEY and CDR2 as SVGEGT. Between the trimmed V and J ends, which lost 5 bases and 5 bases, there was a span of 18 bases. This chain's CDR3 is CASSRNGSPAETQYF. Here the CDR3 DNA reads TGTGCCAGCAGTCGCAACGGGTCCCCGGCGGAGACCCAGTACTTC.

The chain combines TRBV7-2 with TRBJ1-6; no firm D call. V was cut by 5 bases and J by 5 bases, with 16 bases left in between. This CDR3 comprises 16 residues. The germline V gene encodes CDR1 SGHTA and CDR2 FQGNSA. The CDR3 nucleotides are TGTGCCAGCAGCCTAAGACGGCTAGTTAATAATTCACCCCTCCACTTT. Translating it yields CASSLRRLVNNSPLHF.

This clonotype was counted only a few times. J is TRBJ2-2 and V is TRBV19, with 8 nucleotides matching TRBD2. Germline V CDR1 and CDR2: LNHDA, SQIVND (reference sequence). CDR3 length: 13 residues. V was pared by 5 bases and J by 9 bases, with 5 bases of the junction left unmatched. As DNA, the CDR3 is TGTGCCAGTAGTCCCCTAGCGGGCCGGGAGCTGTTTTTT. Its translation: CASSPLAGRELFF.

This clonotype was seen repeatedly, ten times or more. The chain links TRBV7-9 to TRBJ2-3; 8 bases map to TRBD2. The V segment lost 3 bases and the J segment 5 bases; nucleotides outside the gene matches: 13. There are 17 residues in the CDR3. Germline CDR1 reads SEHNR; CDR2 reads FQNEAQ (reference sequence). CDR3 protein: CASSLGTRASSGDTQYF. Here the CDR3 DNA reads TGTGCCAGCAGCTTGGGGACTAGAGCGTCTTCGGGAGATACGCAGTATTTT.

Ten or more counts support this clonotype. The chain joins TRBV5-1 to TRBJ2-7; weak D call: TRBD2 (6 bases). Germline CDR1 is SGHRS and CDR2 is YFSETQ. Trimming removed 4 bases from V and 3 bases from J, with 23 bases in between. The length of the CDR3 is 17 residues. Written as DNA, the CDR3 is TGCGCCAGCAGCACCCAGCCGGGAGATACTTTCCTCTACGAGCAGTACTTC. It is translated as CASSTQPGDTFLYEQYF.

This clonotype has at least ten counts. V and J are TRBV6-2 or TRBV6-3 and TRBJ2-1, with 13 nucleotides matching TRBD2. CDR3 length: 16 amino acids. Germline V lookup: CDR1 MNHEY, CDR2 SVGEGT. Germline trimming cut 4 bases from V and 7 bases from J; bases unmatched to any gene: 7. The CDR3 loop is CASSSELAGGGNEQFF. Written as DNA, the CDR3 is TGTGCCAGCAGTTCAGAACTAGCGGGAGGGGGGAATGAGCAGTTCTTC.

This clonotype has a count of ten or more. The chain has TRBV7-2 and TRBJ2-7; D is unresolved. The CDR3 contains 13 residues. V lost 2 bases and J 1 base, leaving 6 bases between the germline ends. Per germline, CDR1 SGHTA and CDR2 FQGNSA. DNA for the CDR3: TGTACCAGCAGCTTACTGGGATCCTACGAGCAGTACTTC. Its protein product is CTSSLLGSYEQYF.

In this sample, this clonotype turned up many times. V usage is TRBV7-9 and J usage is TRBJ2-3, with unresolved D. Germline-derived CDR1 and CDR2 are SEHNR and FQNEAQ (reference sequence). V shed 7 bases and J shed 0 bases, with 5 bases lying between them. The CDR3 length is 12 residues. The CDR3 region is CASTSSTDTQYF. CDR3 sequence (DNA): TGTGCCAGCACCTCAAGCACAGATACGCAGTATTTT.